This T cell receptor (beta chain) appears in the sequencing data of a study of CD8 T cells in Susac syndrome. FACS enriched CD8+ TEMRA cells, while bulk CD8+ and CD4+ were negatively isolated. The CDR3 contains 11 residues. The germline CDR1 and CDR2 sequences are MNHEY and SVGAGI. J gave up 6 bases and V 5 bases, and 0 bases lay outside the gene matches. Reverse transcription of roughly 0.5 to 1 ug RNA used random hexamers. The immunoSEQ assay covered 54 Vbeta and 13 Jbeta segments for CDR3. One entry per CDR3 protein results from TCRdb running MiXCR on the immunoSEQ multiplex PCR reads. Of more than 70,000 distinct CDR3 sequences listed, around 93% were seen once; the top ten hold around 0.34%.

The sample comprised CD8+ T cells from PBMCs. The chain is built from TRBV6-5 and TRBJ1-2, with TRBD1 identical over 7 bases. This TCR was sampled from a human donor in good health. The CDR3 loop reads CASSTGDGYTF. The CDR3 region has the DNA TGTGCCAGCAGTACAGGGGATGGCTACACCTTC.